The next 2 T cell receptor beta chains were all read from a single sample in a study of blood T cell repertoires in COVID-19. Clones were sequenced by immunoSEQ multiplex PCR, and TCRdb holds only the in-frame ones, with some missing. This sample carries tens of thousands of clones, around 90% of them seen once, and the ten largest clones take about 6%. Sequencing was carried out using peripheral blood. These receptors all come from a human donor in a cohort sampled during active COVID-19.

V and J are TRBV7-9 and TRBJ1-4, with a tentative D call TRBD1 (5 bases). The germline V gene encodes CDR1 SEHNR and CDR2 FQNEAQ (reference sequence). The V and J ends lost 4 bases and 7 bases respectively, with 19 bases between them. The CDR3 runs to 16 residues. CDR3 in DNA: TGTGCCAGCAGCTCCTCAGATTGGGGGGATGGTGAAAAACTGTTTTTT. Translated: CASSSSDWGDGEKLFF.

This sequence joins TRBV5-5 and TRBJ2-3; possibly TRBD2 for D (6 bases). Trimming took off 0 bases at V and 5 bases at J, with 16 bases between the two ends. The CDR3 totals 16 residues. Germline CDR1 and CDR2: SGHKS and YYEKEE (reference sequence). CDR3: CASSLVSQGGRDTQYF. The CDR3 DNA reads as TGTGCCAGCAGCTTGGTCTCTCAGGGAGGTCGAGATACGCAGTATTTT. Full variable domain (outside the CDR3, taken from reference TRBV5-5 and TRBJ2-3): DAGVTQSPTHLIKTRGQQVTLRCSPISGHKSVSWYQQVLGQGPQFIFQYYEKEERGRGNFPDRFSARQFPNYSSELNVNALLLGDSALYLCASSLVSQGGRDTQYFGPGTRLTVL.